These 24 T cell receptor beta chains share one sample of origin, sequenced in a study of blood T cell repertoires in COVID-19. Clones were read by immunoSEQ multiplex PCR, and TCRdb kept only the in-frame ones, dropping some. The data hold 98,000 or so clones, with 70% to 90% observed a single time. Sequenced input: peripheral blood. The source of these receptors is a woman aged 60-75 years in a cohort sampled during active or convalescent COVID-19.

The genes are TRBV7-8 and TRBJ1-5, with a possible D match to TRBD1 (6 bases). CDR1 and CDR2 (germline): SGHVS, FQNEAQ. Trimming removed 0 bases from V and 1 base from J, with 10 bases in between. This CDR3 has 16 amino acids. The CDR3 loop is CASSLAGGASNQPQHF. In DNA, the CDR3 is TGTGCCAGCAGCTTAGCGGGGGGGGCGAGCAATCAGCCCCAGCATTTT.

The J gene is TRBJ2-1, the V gene TRBV4-1; 9 bases agree with TRBD1. Looked up from germline, CDR1 is MGHRA and CDR2 is YSYEKL. The CDR3 length is 13 residues. After removal of 3 bases from V and 15 bases from J, the junction contained 9 bases not matched to a gene. For the CDR3, the DNA is TGCGCCAGCAGCCATCCTAGAGGGACAGGGCCGTTCTTC. As protein: CASSHPRGTGPFF.

The V and J genes are TRBV20-1 and TRBJ1-4; the D is unclear. Germline CDR1 is DFQATT and CDR2 is SNEGSKA (reference sequence). This CDR3 contains 16 residues. V was shortened by 4 bases and J by 0 bases, with 15 bases between the two germline ends. Here the CDR3 reads CSAIDLEKATNEKLFF. As DNA, the CDR3 is TGCAGTGCTATTGACCTAGAGAAGGCAACTAATGAAAAACTGTTTTTT.

This CDR3 reads CASSFGQGKGYGYTF. CDR3 bases: TGTGCCAGCAGTTTTGGACAGGGCAAGGGGTATGGCTACACCTTC. The chain couples TRBV6-6 to TRBJ1-2, with 8 bases lining up with TRBD1. The junction had 9 bases not matched to a gene; V was cut back by 4 bases and J by 5 bases. In germline, CDR1 is MNHNY, CDR2 SVGAGI (reference sequence). The CDR3 has 15 amino acids.

The chain uses TRBV10-3 and TRBJ1-1, with 9 bases aligning to TRBD1. Looked up from germline, CDR1 is ENHRY and CDR2 is SYGVKD. Trimming removed 2 bases from V and 1 base from J; junction bases left unmatched: 2. The CDR3 spans 15 residues. CDR3 nucleotide sequence: TGTGCCATCAGTGAGGACAGGGGGACGAACACTGAAGCTTTCTTT. This encodes CAISEDRGTNTEAFF.

The rearrangement links TRBV6-5 to TRBJ1-6; the match to TRBD1 covers 7 bases. The ends lost 6 bases at V and 13 bases at J; junction bases unmatched: 12. Germline lookup yields CDR1 MNHEY and CDR2 SVGAGI. This CDR3 is 14 amino acids long. The CDR3 loop reads CASRPGSGGQPLHF. The CDR3 nucleotides are TGTGCCAGCAGGCCTGGCAGCGGGGGACAGCCCCTCCACTTT.

V gene TRBV19 combines with J gene TRBJ2-3, with a possible D match to TRBD2 (5 bases). This CDR3 contains 13 residues. Germline V gene data show CDR1 as LNHDA and CDR2 as SQIVND (reference sequence). Trimming took 5 bases from V and 5 from J, leaving 11 bases between them. The DNA of the CDR3 is TGTGCCAGTAGTGTCAGACGGGGAGATACGCAGTATTTT. It is translated as CASSVRRGDTQYF. Complete variable domain (other parts from reference TRBV19 and TRBJ2-3): DGGITQSPKYLFRKEGQNVTLSCEQNLNHDAMYWYRQDPGQGLRLIYYSQIVNDFQKGDIAEGYSVSREKKESFPLTVTSAQKNPTAFYLCASSVRRGDTQYFGPGTRLTVL.

The gene calls are TRBV6-5 and TRBJ2-7; weak D call: TRBD1 (6 bases). The CDR3 loop spans 15 amino acids. CDR1 and CDR2 from the germline V gene are MNHEY and SVGAGI. The V end lost 4 bases, the J end lost 2 bases, and 15 bases lay between the germline ends. In DNA, the CDR3 is TGTGCCAGCAGTTTATCGGGACACCTTACCTACGAGCAGTACTTC. This codes for CASSLSGHLTYEQYF.

V gene TRBV7-8 combines with J gene TRBJ1-1; no reliable D call. The CDR3 runs to 13 residues. Germline assignment: CDR1 SGHVS and CDR2 FQNEAQ. Trimming pared 0 bases from V and 3 bases from J, leaving 5 bases between. CDR3 DNA: TGTGCCAGCAGCTTAGCCGGGGACACTGAAGCTTTCTTT. Its protein is CASSLAGDTEAFF.

This clone was counted once. The chain has TRBV7-9 and TRBJ2-2; TRBD1 might be the D (6 bases). Trimming took off 2 bases at V and 4 bases at J, with 14 bases between the two ends. CDR3 length: 16 residues. CDR1 and CDR2 from the germline V gene are SEHNR and FQNEAQ (reference sequence). CDR3 bases: TGTGCCAGCAGCTTACGAGCGGAAGGGGGCACCGGGGAGCTGTTTTTT. It specifies CASSLRAEGGTGELFF. The full variable domain, in which reference TRBV7-9 and TRBJ2-2 provide the parts outside the CDR3, is DTGVSQNPRHKITKRGQNVTFRCDPISEHNRLYWYRQTLGQGPEFLTYFQNEAQLEKSRLLSDRFSAERPKGSFSTLEIQRTEQGDSAMYLCASSLRAEGGTGELFFGEGSRLTVL.

V is TRBV7-9 and J is TRBJ1-3; D is ambiguous. Trimming cost V 8 bases and J 1 base, with 12 bases left between them. The CDR3 covers 14 residues. Germline loops: CDR1 SEHNR, CDR2 FQNEAQ (reference sequence). CDR3 DNA: TGTGCCAGCGTACTCGATCTATCTGGAAACACCATATATTTT. Translation: CASVLDLSGNTIYF.

The CDR3 spells CASSDRNREASTDTQYF. The CDR3 DNA follows: TGCGCCAGCAGTGATCGGAACAGAGAAGCTAGCACAGATACGCAGTATTTT. This sequence joins TRBV10-1 and TRBJ2-3; D is unresolved. Trimming shortened V by 3 bases and J by 0 bases, and 16 bases separated the two germline ends. The CDR3 length is 17 residues. Germline loops: CDR1 WNHNN, CDR2 SYGVQD (reference sequence).

The J gene is TRBJ1-3, the V gene TRBV3-1 (or the pseudogene TRBV3-2); D unresolved. Germline loops: CDR1 LGHDT, CDR2 YNNKEL (reference sequence). The germline V and J ends were trimmed by 1 base and 4 bases, with 5 bases remaining between them. This CDR3 has 13 residues. The CDR3, as DNA: TGTGCCAGCAGCCAAGCGGGAGGAAACACCATATATTTT. It codes for CASSQAGGNTIYF.

The chain links TRBV2 to TRBJ2-7; 8 bases align to TRBD1. The CDR3 consists of 14 residues. V lost 4 bases, J lost 6 bases, and 8 bases stayed unmatched. The V gene's germline CDR1 is SNHLY and CDR2 FYNNEI. CDR3 sequence reads: CASSVETGEFEQYF. The CDR3 region has the DNA TGTGCCAGCAGTGTAGAGACAGGGGAATTCGAGCAGTACTTC.

The V call is TRBV24-1, the J call TRBJ1-5, with unresolved D. V gave up 10 bases and J gave up 12 bases, with 18 bases separating them. Germline CDR1 and CDR2: KGHDR and SFDVKD. The CDR3 runs to 12 residues. The CDR3 spells CATPPRGPLQHF. The CDR3, as DNA: TGTGCCACACCACCTCGCGGGCCTCTCCAGCATTTT.

This chain connects TRBV3-1 (or the pseudogene TRBV3-2) to TRBJ2-5, with TRBD1 identical over 9 bases. The germline V gene has CDR1 LGHDT and CDR2 YNNKEL (reference sequence). The CDR3 totals 15 residues. V trimming: 2 bases; J trimming: 4 bases; junction bases outside the gene matches: 5. The chain's CDR3 is CASSQNRGQGETQYF. The CDR3 DNA sequence: TGTGCCAGCAGCCAAAACAGGGGGCAGGGAGAGACCCAGTACTTC.

CDR3 residues: CASSFEQGTEAFF. CDR3 nucleotide sequence: TGTGCCAGCAGCTTCGAACAGGGAACGGAAGCTTTCTTT. This chain joins TRBV7-9 and TRBJ1-1; a possible D gene is TRBD1 (6 bases). V was shortened by 3 bases and J by 8 bases, with 13 bases between the two germline ends. This CDR3 spans 13 amino acids. The germline V gene encodes CDR1 SEHNR and CDR2 FQNEAQ (reference sequence).

The rearrangement links TRBV10-1 to TRBJ2-7, with 10 bases identical to TRBD1. The germline V gene has CDR1 WNHNN and CDR2 SYGVQD (reference sequence). The CDR3 spans 15 residues. V trimming: 2 bases; J trimming: 5 bases; junction bases outside the gene matches: 6. The CDR3 DNA reads TGCGCCAGCAGTGAGGGGACAGGGGTACAGGACGAGCAGTACTTC. It translates to CASSEGTGVQDEQYF.

The CDR3: CSVDSQNTEAFF. In DNA form, the CDR3 reads TGCAGCGTTGATAGCCAGAACACTGAAGCTTTCTTT. The rearrangement joins TRBV29-1 to TRBJ1-1; D gene uncertain. The CDR3 contains 12 residues. The germline V gene has CDR1 SQVTM and CDR2 ANQGSEA. V lost 3 bases to trimming and J lost 1 base, with 6 bases between them.

The chain combines TRBV28 with TRBJ1-2, with D possibly matching TRBD1 (6 bases). This CDR3 is 11 amino acids long. Trimming shortened V by 7 bases and J by 8 bases, and 11 bases separated the two germline ends. Germline-derived CDR1 and CDR2 are MDHEN and SYDVKM. The CDR3 DNA sequence: TGTGCCAGCACCTACAGGGACGGCTACACCTTC. Encoded protein: CASTYRDGYTF.

The J gene is TRBJ1-5, the V gene TRBV9; D may be TRBD1 (5 bases). Trimming left V 0 bases short and J 4 bases short, with 8 bases between. Germline CDR1 is SGDLS and CDR2 is YYNGEE. This CDR3 region has 14 residues. CDR3 nucleotides: TGTGCCAGCAGCGTAGATACAGGAAATCAGCCCCAGCATTTT. Encoded protein: CASSVDTGNQPQHF.

This chain uses TRBV12-3 or TRBV12-4 with TRBJ1-2; 9 positions agree with TRBD1. Trimming cost V 3 bases and J 8 bases; bases outside gene matches: 1. CDR3 size: 12 residues. The CDR3 spells CASSFGQGGYTF. CDR3 nucleotides: TGTGCCAGCAGTTTCGGACAGGGGGGCTACACCTTC.

The CDR3 nucleotides read TGTGCCACCTCCATAGCCTACGAGCAGTACTTC. Its protein is CATSIAYEQYF. This chain links TRBV12-3 or TRBV12-4 with TRBJ2-7, with no clear D. The CDR3 runs to 11 residues. V lost 10 bases and J 2 bases, leaving 9 bases between the germline ends.

The CDR3 region is CASSPDGGGQPQHF. CDR3 sequence (DNA): TGTGCCAGCTCACCGGACGGCGGGGGTCAGCCCCAGCATTTT. This sequence joins TRBV18 and TRBJ1-5, with D maybe TRBD1 (5 bases). V was pared by 3 bases and J by 6 bases, with 12 bases between. The CDR3 is 14 amino acids. The germline V gene encodes CDR1 KGHSH and CDR2 LQKENI.